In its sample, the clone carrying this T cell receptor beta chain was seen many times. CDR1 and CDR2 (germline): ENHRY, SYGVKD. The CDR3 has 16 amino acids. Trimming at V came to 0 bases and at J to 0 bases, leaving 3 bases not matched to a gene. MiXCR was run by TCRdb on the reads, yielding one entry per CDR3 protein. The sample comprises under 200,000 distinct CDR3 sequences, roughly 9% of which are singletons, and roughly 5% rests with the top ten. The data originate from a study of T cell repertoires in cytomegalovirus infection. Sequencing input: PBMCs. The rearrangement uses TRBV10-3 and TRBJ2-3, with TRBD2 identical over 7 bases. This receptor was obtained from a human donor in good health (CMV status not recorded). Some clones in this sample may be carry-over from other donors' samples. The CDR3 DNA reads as TGTGCCATCAGTGAGTCCCCAGCGGGAAGCACAGATACGCAGTATTTT. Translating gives CAISESPAGSTDTQYF.